The clone carrying this T cell receptor beta chain appeared a single time. The antigen is undetermined. Using immunoSEQ multiplex PCR, the repertoire was profiled, and TCRdb retains in-frame clones only, with some absent. The sample contains tens of thousands of clones, 95% to 98% of which appear only once. The data were obtained in a study of monozygotic twins with cystic fibrosis. Broader study findings: Median Simpson clonality of approximately 0.01 suggested naive T cells predominated.

Sequenced material: blood. The clonotype was recovered from a girl between 2 and 10 years old with cystic fibrosis.

The CDR3, as DNA: TGTGCCAGCAGTGAATATATTCAAGAGACCCAGTACTTC. This translates into CASSEYIQETQYF. The V and J genes are TRBV25-1 and TRBJ2-5; no firm D call. V lost 0 bases and J lost 2, with 4 bases in between. CDR3 length: 13 amino acids. Germline lookup yields CDR1 MGHDK and CDR2 SYGVNS.